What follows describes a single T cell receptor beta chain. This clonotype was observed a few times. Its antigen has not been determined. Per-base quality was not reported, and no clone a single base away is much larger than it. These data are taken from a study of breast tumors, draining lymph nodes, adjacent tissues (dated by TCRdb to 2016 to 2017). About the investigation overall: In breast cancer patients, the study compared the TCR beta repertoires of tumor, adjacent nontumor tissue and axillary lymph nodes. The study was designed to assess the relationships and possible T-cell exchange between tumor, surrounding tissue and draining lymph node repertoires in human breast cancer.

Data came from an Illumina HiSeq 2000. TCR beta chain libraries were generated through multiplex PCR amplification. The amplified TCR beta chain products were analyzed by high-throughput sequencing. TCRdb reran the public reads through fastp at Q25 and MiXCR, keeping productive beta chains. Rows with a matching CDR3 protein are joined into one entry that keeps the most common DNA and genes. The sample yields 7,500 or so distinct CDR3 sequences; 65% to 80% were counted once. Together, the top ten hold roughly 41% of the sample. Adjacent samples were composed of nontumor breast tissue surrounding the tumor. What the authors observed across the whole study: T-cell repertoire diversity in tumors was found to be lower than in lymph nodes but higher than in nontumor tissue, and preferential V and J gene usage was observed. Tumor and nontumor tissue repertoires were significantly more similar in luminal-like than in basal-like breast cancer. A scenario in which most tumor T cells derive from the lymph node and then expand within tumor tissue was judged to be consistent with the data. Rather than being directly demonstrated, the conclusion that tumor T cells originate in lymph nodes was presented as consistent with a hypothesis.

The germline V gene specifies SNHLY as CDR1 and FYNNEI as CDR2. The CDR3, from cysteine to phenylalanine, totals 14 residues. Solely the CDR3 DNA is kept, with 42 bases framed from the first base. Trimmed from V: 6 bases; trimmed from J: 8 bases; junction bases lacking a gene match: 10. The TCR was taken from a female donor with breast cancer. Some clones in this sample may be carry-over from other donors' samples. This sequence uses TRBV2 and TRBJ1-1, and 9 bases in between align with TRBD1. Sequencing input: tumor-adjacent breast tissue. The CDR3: CASRDTGGGPEAFF. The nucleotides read TGTGCCAGCAGGGATACAGGGGGCGGACCAGAAGCTTTCTTT.